This TCR beta chain appears in the sequencing data of a study of cytomegalovirus exposure and HLA in healthy donors (dated by TCRdb to 2016 to 2017). In the study overall: An earlier analysis of several hundred of the donors reported more than 250 Gb of sequence data and more than 90 million unique TCR beta sequences from about 179 million T cells. An early release covering more than 500 HLA-typed donors comprised approximately 300 gigabases of sequencing data and tens of millions of unique TCR sequences. Of the 398 genotyped donors, 81% fell in the genetic ancestry cluster associated with self-reported Caucasian donors. The study was designed to test whether signatures of past pathogen exposure could be identified by cataloging public T cell receptors. The T cell repertoires of under 750 subjects were profiled by immunosequencing and related to cytomegalovirus serostatus. A separate validation cohort of about 110 different subjects was used in addition to the roughly 670-subject first cohort. To predict cytomegalovirus infection status, the study brought together high-throughput TCR immunosequencing, statistical association of individual TCRs with disease status, and machine learning. In a later analysis, previously published TCR beta repertoires from roughly 710 donors were re-analyzed and high-resolution HLA genotyping was added so that TCR occurrence patterns could be studied. The later analysis used no new phenotypic data to find candidate immune exposures, relying instead on TCR beta sequences and their occurrence across donors. To decide whether each TCR beta V gene segment behaved as functional or pseudogenic, an earlier analysis of 587 of the donors relied on high-throughput TCR beta sequencing. Donor age, sex, ethnicity and CMV serostatus were collected together with the repertoire data. A later genetic analysis took genome-wide SNP genotypes for about 65% of the 666 donors and used that subset as a discovery cohort. Every repertoire in the discovery cohort had been generated on one and the same sequencing platform. Class I and class II HLA loci were covered by the typing at four-digit resolution. The number of typed donors differed by locus: about 620-640 for A, B, C, DRB1 and DQB1; approximately 520 for DQA1; 606 for DPA1; and around 470 for DPB1. Because of strong linkage in the cohort, 4 to 6 DR-DQ haplotypes were treated as single units for association and clustering. On average, about 200,000 unique TCR beta nucleotide sequences were sequenced per donor among fewer than 500 genotyped donors of the cohort, with around 19% of those sequences being non-productive.

What the study reported, not specific to this receptor: For the cohort, immune exposure information was limited to CMV serostatus. According to a later analysis, most CMV-associated TCR beta chains appeared to be HLA-restricted, and the HLA associations seemed to be driven largely by CMV exposure. This cohort had only TCR beta chains sequenced, and the lack of alpha or paired-chain data limited which features could be detected. The classifier was reported to diagnose cytomegalovirus status with high specificity and sensitivity in both the original and validation cohorts. HLA typing was unavailable for some donors at each locus, so association tests used only the typed subset. Presence/absence analyses assumed roughly uniform sequencing depth across donors, an assumption that may not hold. Linkage disequilibrium might explain the correlated functional status among segregating V segments, but an unknown experimental factor could not be excluded. The earlier analysis of some 540 of the donors excluded 15 to 20 rarely observed V segments, including chromosome 9 orphons, because counts were too low. A later genetic analysis associated a missense DCLRE1C variant with V-gene and J-gene trimming of TCR beta chains, and an independent cohort replicated the association. In a later analysis, the rate of TCR association differed among HLA loci, with DRB1 alleles having the most associated TCRs and HLA-C alleles having the fewest. The authors suggested that the approach could potentially be generalized to other disease states and immunological phenotypes. In a later analysis, HLA-associated TCR beta chains were found to be more clonally expanded and to have lower generation probabilities than equally common non-associated chains. Strong co-occurrence of HLA alleles, especially DR and DQ, made assigning TCR associations to individual alleles difficult. According to a later analysis, parvovirus B19, influenza, CMV and Epstein-Barr virus appeared linked to several top co-occurrence clusters. The 87-base-pair reads could not distinguish some IMGT-functional V segments, including TRBV6-2 and TRBV6-3, so those segments were excluded. Most TCR sequences were observed very rarely across donors, whereas some public TCRs were present in many individuals. A further reported finding was that TCR beta sequences accurately predicted the HLA-A and HLA-B alleles for most subjects in the first cohort. In vitro tests confirmed that a few of the cytomegalovirus-associated TCR beta chains recognize cytomegalovirus antigens. A cluster of highly shared sequence variants was judged likely to be a technical artifact of the sequencing pipeline. The study listed over 150 TCR beta chains as associated with cytomegalovirus. A later analysis associated about 18,000 TCR beta sequences with specific HLA alleles at a false discovery rate of 0.05. A later genetic analysis reported fewer N-insertions in productive TCRs among donors in an Asian-associated ancestry cluster than the roughly 650-donor mean. In an earlier analysis of fewer than 700 of the donors, most TCR beta V segments appeared in productive rearrangements about 87% or about 30% of the time, broadly matching IMGT annotations.

In total, 500 to 700 healthy bone marrow donors made up the cohort. All cohort members were sampled while nominally healthy, although unrecorded immune exposures were likely present. The donor was CMV seropositive and was included in the group of 250 to 350 seropositive cohort members. A peripheral blood sample was collected from each donor, and TCR beta sequencing was performed on peripheral blood mononuclear cells. Genomic DNA was extracted from the blood cell samples with the Qiagen DNeasy Blood Extraction Kit. Trimming accounts for 3 bases at V and 3 bases at J, while the number of junction bases matched to no gene is 5. The germline V gene gives CDR1 as SGHTA and CDR2 as FQGNSA. CDR3 length: 14 amino acids, cysteine to phenylalanine. CDR3 DNA is the only sequence kept; it has 42 bases, read in frame from the first base. Library generation was performed with the immunoSEQ multiplex PCR assay. For the multiplex PCR, a mixture combining 60 forward primers for TCR Vbeta segments and 13 reverse primers for TCR Jbeta segments was used. The CDR3 region of rearranged TCR beta genes was amplified from genomic DNA with a multiplex PCR assay. Amplified TCR beta libraries were sequenced as 87-base-pair reads on the Illumina HiSeq System. The original methods were these. A later analysis tallied about 77 million unique TCR beta chains across the 666 repertoires, and 10 million to 11 million of those chains were shared by two or more donors. Raw reads were error-corrected and collapsed into unique sequences with a nearest-neighbor algorithm that merged closely related sequences to remove PCR and sequencing errors. V, D and J gene segments were assigned by aligning CDR3 sequences to IMGT reference sequences. For a sequence to be retained, a match of at least six nucleotides was required to both a V gene segment and a J gene segment. A rearrangement was called productive if the CDR3 had no stop codons and remained in frame with V and J, and every other rearrangement was called non-productive. CDR3 was defined by IMGT convention, running from the second conserved V-encoded cysteine to the conserved J-encoded phenylalanine. The earlier analysis of about 530 of the donors excluded any sequence lacking an unambiguous match to a single V gene segment. In an earlier analysis of about 590 of the donors, a V segment was called functional when productive rearrangements were above 56.7%, and segregating when the standard deviation between donors exceeded 5%. A statistical classification framework was developed to diagnose cytomegalovirus status using the catalog of TCR beta chain sequences. A later analysis assigned V and J genes by comparing TCR nucleotide sequences with IMGT/GENE-DB human TR gene sequences. Using the TCRdist pipeline, a later analysis assigned CDR3 sequences along with most-parsimonious VDJ recombination scenarios. In a later analysis, every TCR beta chain was defined by the combination of its CDR3 amino acid sequence and its V-gene family, and reads without a unique V-gene family were dropped. In a later analysis, 450 to 600 highly shared, low-generation-probability nucleotide sequences were removed to address suspected cross-contamination and a sequencing artifact. For each public chain, a later analysis derived a clonal expansion index from normalized ranks of inferred template counts within each repertoire. In a later analysis, generation probabilities were computed using a VDJ recombination model fitted to out-of-frame rearrangements, and the results were checked against IGoR. In a later analysis, TCR-TCR, TCR-HLA and TCR-CMV co-occurrence was scored with hypergeometric tests, and a repertoire-size bias correction was applied to TCR pairs. A later analysis estimated false discovery rates by permuting HLA or CMV assignments 20 times. A later analysis grouped co-occurring TCRs with DBSCAN, adding TCRdist sequence similarity when clustering within HLA-allele-positive subsets. Repertoires with fewer than 30,000 or more than 120,000 public chains were left out of co-occurrence clustering, as were a handful of repertoires with anomalous nucleotide sharing. What TCRdb holds here is the immuneACCESS table cut down to in-frame rearrangements. Part of the clones is not present; checked against another copy, under half of the missing clones reflect an unresolved V gene, and the others are unexplained. V and J calls and clone size are given by that table; D and trimming were obtained from the DNA. In all, the sample holds under 300,000 clones, and roughly 81% of those were seen once. About 2% of the sample is in the top ten clones.

A remark on this clone: What antigen it recognizes has not been identified. The record has no base qualities; no much larger clone is one base away.

The origin of this receptor is a woman aged 40 to 49 in good health and CMV-seropositive. The rearranged chain carries TRBV7-2 and TRBJ2-7; 7 central nucleotides agree with TRBD1. The material sequenced was PBMCs. This receptor carries the CDR3 CASSFVTGSYEQYF. Here is the DNA: TGTGCCAGCAGCTTCGTGACAGGGAGCTACGAGCAGTACTTC. Here the CDR3 is joined to the reference TRBV7-2 and TRBJ2-7 genes, and the full variable domain is: GAGVSQSPSNKVTEKGKDVELRCDPISGHTALYWYRQSLGQGLEFLIYFQGNSAPDKSGLPSDRFSAERTGGSVSTLTIQRTQQEDSAVYLCASSFVTGSYEQYFGPGTRLTVT.